This is a list of T cell receptor beta chains from one sample in a study of response to subunit inactivated influenza vaccine. TCRdb itself ran the RT-PCR reads through MiXCR, one entry per CDR3 protein. The table shows around 760,000 distinct CDR3 sequences, with approximately 15% occurring only once. Source: PBMCs from blood, taken 14 to 15 days before vaccination. The receptors derive from a man in his fifties or sixties who received an inactivated influenza vaccine. Both conserved end residues are part of each CDR3. The D gene is left open where the match is weak. Clone size is not always given. Where it is, it says once, few, many or a class for expanded clones.

d_call	clone_size	v_call	j_call	cdr3_aa	cdr3_nt
.	many	TRBV28	TRBJ1-5	CASTYPAARNQPQHF	TGTGCCAGCACTTATCCGGCGGCTCGAAATCAGCCCCAGCATTTT
.	.	TRBV4-3	TRBJ2-3	CASSQNTGASTDTQYF	TGCGCCAGCAGCCAGAACACAGGTGCTAGCACAGATACGCAGTATTTT
.	few	TRBV10-1	TRBJ1-5	CASSESRYQPQHF	TGCGCCAGCAGTGAGTCGAGATATCAGCCCCAGCATTTT
.	many	TRBV7-2	TRBJ2-7	CASSLGGSEIYEQYF	TGTGCCAGCAGCTTAGGGGGGAGTGAAATTTACGAGCAGTACTTC
.	few	TRBV11-1	TRBJ2-7	CASSLTDGSSYEQYF	TGTGCCAGCAGCTTAACTGACGGGAGCTCCTACGAGCAGTACTTC
.	.	TRBV29-1	TRBJ1-1	CSFGRMNTEAFF	TGCAGCTTTGGACGGATGAACACTGAAGCTTTCTTT
.	few	TRBV12-3/TRBV12-4	TRBJ1-3	CASSLLSRGNTIYF	TGTGCCAGCAGTTTGTTGAGTCGTGGAAACACCATATATTTT
TRBD1	few	TRBV28	TRBJ2-3	CASSLAVGQGSTDTQYF	TGTGCCAGCAGTTTAGCTGTAGGACAGGGGAGTACAGATACGCAGTATTTT
TRBD2	.	TRBV5-8	TRBJ2-3	CASSPGTSCSDTQYF	TGTGCCAGCAGCCCCGGGACTAGCTGCTCAGATACGCAGTATTTT
TRBD2	.	TRBV20-1	TRBJ2-1	CSASPGGVRNEQFF	TGCAGTGCCAGCCCGGGGGGGGTTCGTAATGAGCAGTTCTTC
.	.	TRBV6-2/TRBV6-3	TRBJ2-1	CASSYRGGGPDYGEQFF	TGTGCCAGCAGTTACCGAGGGGGAGGCCCCGATTACGGTGAGCAGTTCTTC
.	few	TRBV6-1	TRBJ2-5	CASLVYGIGETQYF	TGTGCCAGCCTGGTGTATGGGATTGGGGAGACCCAGTACTTC
TRBD2	few	TRBV7-6	TRBJ2-5	CASSPQGGKRPSNF	TGTGCCAGCAGCCCCCAGGGAGGGAAGAGACCCTCGAACTTC
TRBD1	.	TRBV20-1	TRBJ1-1	CSALQGTNTEAFF	TGCAGTGCTTTACAGGGGACCAACACTGAAGCTTTCTTT
.	.	TRBV5-6	TRBJ2-2	CASSGYRPSNTGELFF	TGTGCCAGCAGCGGATACAGGCCTTCGAACACCGGGGAGCTGTTTTTT
.	.	TRBV6-1	TRBJ2-7	CASKARDLSLEQYF	TGTGCCAGCAAAGCCCGGGACCTCTCCCTCGAGCAGTACTTC
.	.	TRBV20-1	TRBJ1-1	CSATRSNTEAFF	TGCAGTGCTACCCGGTCGAACACTGAAGCTTTCTTT
.	.	TRBV4-2	TRBJ1-4	CASSQDWGFNEKLFF	TGTGCCAGCAGCCAAGATTGGGGATTTAATGAAAAACTGTTTTTT
TRBD2	few	TRBV7-2	TRBJ2-1	CASSKLAGGFHEQFF	TGTGCCAGCAGTAAACTAGCGGGAGGTTTCCATGAGCAGTTCTTC
.	few	TRBV29-1	TRBJ2-7	CSVGGRSHTYEQYF	TGCAGCGTTGGGGGGCGCTCCCATACCTACGAGCAGTACTTC
TRBD2	few	TRBV27	TRBJ2-2	CASSLAGGKTTGELFF	TGTGCCAGCAGTTTAGCGGGAGGGAAGACCACCGGGGAGCTGTTTTTT
TRBD1	.	TRBV5-1	TRBJ1-2	CASSPGTGIYGYTF	TGCGCCAGCAGCCCCGGGACAGGGATTTATGGCTACACCTTC
TRBD2	.	TRBV3-1	TRBJ2-1	CASRTSGQLGEQFF	TGTGCCAGCAGGACTAGCGGCCAACTTGGGGAGCAGTTCTTC
.	many	TRBV29-1	TRBJ2-7	CSVELGPYEQYF	TGCAGCGTTGAATTGGGACCCTACGAGCAGTACTTC
.	.	TRBV20-1	TRBJ1-4	CSAGLNEKLFF	TGCAGTGCCGGCCTTAATGAAAAACTGTTTTTT
TRBD2	many	TRBV28	TRBJ2-1	CASFSGSYEQFF	TGTGCCAGCTTTAGCGGGAGCTATGAGCAGTTCTTC
TRBD1	.	TRBV4-2	TRBJ2-7	CASSQSPAGGRGNGYEQYF	TGTGCCAGCAGCCAATCTCCCGCAGGGGGAAGAGGAAACGGCTACGAGCAGTACTTC
.	many	TRBV2	TRBJ2-5	CASSDGPRQETQYF	TGTGCCAGCAGTGACGGGCCGCGGCAAGAGACCCAGTACTTC
TRBD1	few	TRBV5-1	TRBJ1-4	CASSWGQVINEKLFF	TGCGCCAGCAGCTGGGGACAGGTGATTAATGAAAAACTGTTTTTT
.	few	TRBV7-9	TRBJ2-1	CASSLSAGTGYNEQFF	TGTGCCAGCAGCTTGTCCGCTGGTACTGGCTACAATGAGCAGTTCTTC
.	few	TRBV20-1	TRBJ2-7	CSARLPAPGYEQYF	TGCAGTGCTAGATTACCAGCGCCCGGCTACGAGCAGTACTTC
.	many	TRBV29-1	TRBJ1-1	CSVEEGMNTEAFF	TGCAGCGTTGAAGAGGGGATGAACACTGAAGCTTTCTTT
.	.	TRBV5-6	TRBJ2-7	CASSLAQGDEQYF	TGTGCCAGCAGCCTGGCGCAGGGCGACGAGCAGTACTTC
.	many	TRBV29-1	TRBJ2-2	CSVDPANTGELFF	TGCAGCGTTGATCCCGCGAACACCGGGGAGCTGTTTTTT
TRBD2	many	TRBV6-5	TRBJ2-2	CASSFGGAETGELFF	TGTGCCAGCAGTTTCGGGGGGGCGGAGACCGGGGAGCTGTTTTTT
TRBD1	few	TRBV20-1	TRBJ2-7	CSAGGTGGYEQYF	TGCAGTGCTGGTGGGACAGGGGGCTACGAGCAGTACTTC
.	.	TRBV11-1	TRBJ2-3	CAGKQDRVWEVTDTQYF	TGTGCCGGCAAACAAGACAGGGTATGGGAGGTGACAGATACGCAGTATTTT
.	few	TRBV5-5	TRBJ1-1	CASSSEADTEAFF	TGTGCCAGCAGCTCTGAGGCCGACACTGAAGCTTTCTTT
TRBD1	few	TRBV20-1	TRBJ2-2	CSARGGVQGAGTGELFF	TGCAGTGCTAGGGGGGGTGTACAGGGGGCCGGCACCGGGGAGCTGTTTTTT
.	.	TRBV29-1	TRBJ1-3	CSVAVRPVLSGNTIYF	TGCAGCGTTGCGGTTCGTCCTGTCCTCTCTGGAAACACCATATATTTT
.	few	TRBV4-1	TRBJ1-4	CASSPTQDNEKLFF	TGCGCCAGCAGCCCGACCCAGGATAATGAAAAACTGTTTTTT
.	few	TRBV4-2	TRBJ2-7	CASSQTENYEQYF	TGTGCCAGCAGCCAAACCGAAAACTACGAGCAGTACTTC
.	many	TRBV12-3/TRBV12-4	TRBJ2-1	CASSPLDEQFF	TGTGCCAGCAGCCCTCTTGATGAGCAGTTCTTC
.	few	TRBV28	TRBJ1-1	CASSLSGANEAFF	TGTGCCAGCAGTTTGTCGGGGGCGAATGAAGCTTTCTTT
.	.	TRBV20-1	TRBJ1-5	CSARVQANQPQHF	TGCAGTGCTAGAGTACAGGCGAATCAGCCCCAGCATTTT
.	.	TRBV6-1	TRBJ2-5	CASSFREETQYF	TGTGCCAGCAGTTTCAGGGAAGAGACCCAGTACTTC
TRBD1	.	TRBV27	TRBJ2-7	CASSETGTGNEQYF	TGTGCCAGCAGTGAAACCGGGACAGGGAACGAGCAGTACTTC
.	once	TRBV7-6	TRBJ1-1	CASSLARVGANTEAIF	TGTGCCAGCAGCTTAGCCCGGGTAGGGGCGAACACTGAAGCTATCTTT
.	few	TRBV11-1	TRBJ2-2	CASSLGTGGYTGELFF	TGTGCCAGCAGCTTAGGAACAGGTGGATACACCGGGGAGCTGTTTTTT
.	few	TRBV4-2	TRBJ2-1	CASSQDLSGDSYNEQFF	TGTGCCAGCAGCCAAGATTTATCGGGGGACTCCTACAATGAGCAGTTCTTC
.	.	TRBV7-8	TRBJ2-7	CASSLNRDTYEQYF	TGTGCCAGCAGCTTAAACCGGGACACCTACGAGCAGTACTTC
.	few	TRBV7-8	TRBJ2-1	CASSLAINNEQFF	TGTGCCAGCAGCTTAGCAATCAACAATGAGCAGTTCTTC
.	few	TRBV7-2	TRBJ2-5	CASSLPLSGGQETQYF	TGTGCCAGCAGCTTACCCCTTTCAGGCGGCCAAGAGACCCAGTACTTC
TRBD1	few	TRBV28	TRBJ2-7	CASMGQGAVREQYF	TGTGCCAGCATGGGACAGGGGGCGGTGAGAGAGCAGTACTTC
.	many	TRBV20-1	TRBJ1-4	CSARDQGQGNEKLFF	TGCAGTGCTAGAGATCAAGGCCAGGGGAATGAAAAACTGTTTTTT
TRBD1	many	TRBV3-1	TRBJ2-1	CASSQDLGTADEQFF	TGTGCCAGCAGCCAAGATTTGGGGACAGCGGATGAGCAGTTCTTC
.	.	TRBV7-9	TRBJ2-3	CASTGPFTDTQYF	TGTGCCAGCACCGGGCCCTTCACAGATACGCAGTATTTT
TRBD1	few	TRBV7-2	TRBJ2-7	CASSLSGQLYEQYF	TGTGCCAGCAGCTTATCGGGACAGCTTTACGAGCAGTACTTC